One and the same sample provided the 18 T cell receptor beta chains below, sequenced in a study of T cell responses to AZD1222 COVID-19 vaccine. Data came from immunoSEQ multiplex PCR; TCRdb stores just in-frame clones and leaves some out. Counted here are about 98,000 clones, about four fifths occurring once; the ten biggest clones make up 17%. Here the sequenced sample was peripheral blood, taken on day 0 of AZD1222 vaccination. The receptor source for this set is an adult in good health.

The chain joins TRBV2 to TRBJ1-5; D is possibly TRBD1 (6 bases). Germline V CDR1 and CDR2: SNHLY, FYNNEI. V was trimmed by 5 bases and J by 0 bases, leaving 14 bases between them. The CDR3 contains 16 residues. CDR3 in DNA: TGTGCCAGCAGTACCGTAGGGGGTTATAGCAATCAGCCCCAGCATTTT. Amino acids: CASSTVGGYSNQPQHF. Drawing the rest from reference TRBV2 and TRBJ1-5, the complete variable domain is EPEVTQTPSHQVTQMGQEVILRCVPISNHLYFYWYRQILGQKVEFLVSFYNNEISEKSEIFDDQFSVERPDGSNFTLKIRSTKLEDSAMYFCASSTVGGYSNQPQHFGDGTRLSIL.

The chain employs TRBV5-1 and TRBJ1-2; no clear D gene. In germline, CDR1 is SGHRS, CDR2 YFSETQ. This CDR3 has 11 amino acids. V was cut by 0 bases and J by 8 bases, with 5 bases left in between. This CDR3 is CASSLGVGYTF. In DNA form, the CDR3 reads TGCGCCAGCAGCTTGGGGGTCGGCTACACCTTC.

This clone appeared many times. The chain joins TRBV7-9 to TRBJ2-5, with D possibly being TRBD2 (6 bases). Germline CDR1 SEHNR, CDR2 FQNEAQ (reference sequence). The CDR3 sequence is 13 residues long. The V and J ends lost 1 base and 4 bases respectively, with 7 bases between them. CDR3 nucleotide sequence: TGTGCCAGCAGCTTAGAGGAGGGAGAGACCCAGTACTTC. Protein: CASSLEEGETQYF.

V is TRBV9 and J is TRBJ2-1; a possible D gene is TRBD2 (5 bases). From germline, CDR1 is SGDLS and CDR2 YYNGEE. This CDR3 has 12 amino acids. The V end was cut by 3 bases, the J end by 4 bases, with 5 bases between. The CDR3 coding sequence is TGTGCCAGCAGCGGGGAGTACAATGAGCAGTTCTTC. Encoded protein: CASSGEYNEQFF.

This chain links TRBV4-1 with TRBJ2-2, with D unclear. The CDR3 is 15 residues long. V was trimmed by 0 bases and J by 0 bases, leaving 5 bases between them. Germline values: CDR1 MGHRA, CDR2 YSYEKL. The CDR3 sequence is CASSQDRTNTGELFF. CDR3 DNA sequence: TGCGCCAGCAGCCAAGATAGGACGAACACCGGGGAGCTGTTTTTT.

The V and J genes are TRBV15 and TRBJ2-1, with D hard to call. The CDR3 has 13 amino acids. Trimming took 0 bases from V and 9 from J, leaving 9 bases between them. CDR1 LNHNV and CDR2 YYDKDF come from the germline V gene (reference sequence). The CDR3 protein is CATSRDRYREQFF. CDR3 in DNA: TGTGCCACCAGCAGAGATCGCTACCGTGAGCAGTTCTTC.

The V call is TRBV18, the J call TRBJ2-5, with D possibly being TRBD2 (6 bases). This CDR3 has 16 residues. Per the germline V gene, CDR1 is KGHSH and CDR2 is LQKENI. Between the trimmed V and J ends, which lost 2 bases and 4 bases, there was a span of 17 bases. CDR3 region: CASSPSALGGVETQYF. CDR3 DNA sequence: TGTGCCAGCTCACCATCTGCCCTGGGGGGAGTAGAGACCCAGTACTTC.

This clone was counted once. V and J are TRBV7-2 and TRBJ1-6, with a possible D match to TRBD1 (6 bases). CDR3 size: 13 residues. The germline gives CDR1 SGHTA, CDR2 FQGNSA. V was trimmed by 4 bases and J by 8 bases, leaving 9 bases between them. This CDR3 reads CASSSHRDSPLHF. In nucleotides, the CDR3 is TGTGCCAGCAGCTCTCACAGGGATTCACCCCTCCACTTT.

This clone was observed once. This chain joins TRBV5-1 and TRBJ2-3; TRBD2 might be the D (5 bases). The CDR3 extends over 16 amino acids. Germline V gene sequence: CDR1 SGHRS, CDR2 YFSETQ. Trimming pared 0 bases from V and 1 base from J, leaving 12 bases between. CDR3 loop: CASSLGSLGGTDTQYF. The DNA for the CDR3 is TGCGCCAGCAGCTTGGGATCGCTGGGAGGCACAGATACGCAGTATTTT.

CDR3 coding DNA: TGTGCCAGCACCCAGGAACTAGCCGCCGTTAACACCGGGGAGCTGTTTTTT. Translated: CASTQELAAVNTGELFF. This chain links TRBV2 with TRBJ2-2; tentatively, D is TRBD2 (6 bases). V was cut by 7 bases and J by 2 bases, with 20 bases left in between. Germline CDR1 and CDR2: SNHLY and FYNNEI. The CDR3 loop spans 17 amino acids.

The CDR3 region has the DNA TGCGCCAGCAGCCTGGGACTAGCGGGAGTCTACGAGCAGTACTTC. This sequence encodes CASSLGLAGVYEQYF. The rearrangement uses TRBV4-3 and TRBJ2-7; 14 bases agree with TRBD2. The V gene end was trimmed by 4 bases and the J gene end by 3 bases; junction bases not matched to a gene: 2. The length of the CDR3 is 15 residues. Germline values: CDR1 LGHNA, CDR2 YSLEER.

By share, this clone counts as large (0.1 to 1%). V is TRBV21-1 and J is TRBJ2-3; the table assigns TRBD1, which was not confirmed against the DNA. TRBV21-1 is tagged as a pseudogene. This CDR3 spans 15 amino acids. The CDR3 reads CASSPGQGRVDTQYF. CDR3 in DNA: TGTGCCAGCAGCCCGGGACAGGGGCGTGTAGATACGCAGTATTTT.

The rearrangement links TRBV7-2 to TRBJ2-5, with D perhaps TRBD2 (5 bases). Trimming cost V 5 bases and J 1 base, with 11 bases left between them. Germline V gene sequence: CDR1 SGHTA, CDR2 FQGNSA. This CDR3 has 14 residues. Here the CDR3 reads CASSTFGLQETQYF. CDR3 bases: TGTGCCAGCAGCACGTTTGGACTCCAAGAGACCCAGTACTTC.

The genes are TRBV11-3 and TRBJ1-1; the D gene is possibly TRBD1 (6 bases). Germline V gene lookup returns CDR1 SGHNT and CDR2 YENEEA. V lost 5 bases and J lost 1, with 11 bases in between. The CDR3 sequence is 14 residues long. CDR3 residues: CASSPDRWNTEAFF. In DNA form, the CDR3 reads TGTGCCAGCAGCCCAGACAGGTGGAACACTGAAGCTTTCTTT.

The chain uses TRBV6-2 or TRBV6-3 and TRBJ1-1, with TRBD1 as a possible D gene (5 bases). Germline-derived CDR1 and CDR2 are MNHEY and SVGEGT. This CDR3 is 17 amino acids long. Trimming took 5 bases from V and 6 from J, leaving 25 bases between them. The CDR3 reads CASSLLRSRASGAEAFF. The CDR3 DNA reads as TGTGCCAGCAGTCTTTTAAGGTCCAGGGCGTCAGGTGCTGAAGCTTTCTTT.

This clone was seen a single time. The V gene is TRBV6-2 or TRBV6-3, the J gene TRBJ2-3, with 8 bases identical to TRBD1. The CDR3 has 19 amino acids. J gave up 4 bases and V 0 bases, and 15 bases lay outside the gene matches. In germline, CDR1 is MNHEY, CDR2 SVGEGT. CDR3 coding DNA: TGTGCCAGCAGTTACTCAGATCGGACAGGGAATGTTCTGGCAGATACGCAGTATTTT. Residues: CASSYSDRTGNVLADTQYF.

This rearrangement joins TRBV3-1 (or the pseudogene TRBV3-2) to TRBJ1-1; tentatively, D is TRBD1 (5 bases). This CDR3 comprises 14 residues. V shed 1 base and J shed 10 bases, with 16 bases lying between them. Germline V gives CDR1 LGHDT, CDR2 YNNKEL (reference sequence). The CDR3 sequence: CASSQGLRSGGAFF. DNA for the CDR3: TGTGCCAGCAGCCAAGGACTCAGGTCGGGGGGAGCTTTCTTT.

This chain uses TRBV3-1 (or the pseudogene TRBV3-2) with TRBJ2-7; 11 bases agree with TRBD2. The ends lost 1 base at V and 6 bases at J; junction bases unmatched: 2. CDR3 length equals 14 residues. Germline CDR1 and CDR2: LGHDT and YNNKEL (reference sequence). The CDR3 here is CASSQVAGGSEQYF. The CDR3 nucleotides read TGTGCCAGCAGCCAAGTAGCGGGAGGGAGCGAGCAGTACTTC.